This TCR beta chain stems from a study of shared T cell receptors in the human thymus. There are 15 residues in the CDR3. With V trimmed by 3 bases and J by 5 bases, 9 bases remained unmatched. CDR1 and CDR2 (germline): LGHNA, YSLEER. Clones were sequenced by immunoSEQ multiplex PCR, and TCRdb holds only the in-frame ones, with some missing. The table has over 650,000 clones, approximately 89% seen once. The data were also submitted as part of a second study, on human thymus T cells. From that study: Obtained as resections during corrective heart surgery, the thymus tissue was then studied. Apparent skewing of V and J gene usage characterized both thymic and blood repertoires.

The chain uses TRBV4-3 and TRBJ2-5; 7 nucleotides line up with TRBD1. The sequencing sample was made of thymocytes. The TCR originated in a boy younger than two with a congenital heart defect. CDR3 residues: CASSHRVQGKETQYF. In nucleotides, the CDR3 is TGCGCCAGCAGCCATCGTGTACAGGGGAAGGAGACCCAGTACTTC.